This TCR beta chain was captured by sequencing in a study of blood T cell repertoires in COVID-19. J lost 1 base, V lost 8 bases, and 3 bases had no gene match. CDR1 is SNHLY and CDR2 is FYNNEI in the germline V gene. This CDR3 region has 14 residues. This table comes from immunoSEQ multiplex PCR, and its TCRdb copy is limited to in-frame clones, with some not included. This table holds more than 300,000 clones, about 91% found once. This rearrangement joins TRBV2 to TRBJ2-2; 8 positions agree with TRBD2. This receptor was obtained from a woman aged 25 to 39 with COVID-19, enrolled during active disease. Sequencing was done on a sample of peripheral blood. The CDR3 nucleotides read TGTGCCAGCGCAGGGACTAGGAACACCGGGGAGCTGTTTTTT. Protein: CASAGTRNTGELFF.